This TCR beta chain was sequenced during a study of sequential checkpoint blockade in melanoma. CDR3 size: 14 residues. TCRdb's table, derived via immunoSEQ multiplex PCR, lists solely in-frame clones and lacks some. The data hold about 5,500 clones, with roughly 18% observed a single time. Many counts were recorded for this clone. Treatment specified: randomized to nivolumab then ipilimumab (arm A) or the reverse (arm B). The receptor was isolated from a human donor with melanoma. Sequencing used tumor tissue (inferred from file names), obtained from a patient given nivolumab and ipilimumab in sequence. This chain links TRBV7-5 with TRBJ1-5; TRBD1 was called by the table and not checked on the DNA. TRBV7-5 is marked as a pseudogene. The CDR3 nucleotides are TGTGCCAGCAGCTATGGGACAGGGGACCAGCCCCAGCATTTT. Its protein is CASSYGTGDQPQHF.